Below are 10 T cell receptor beta chains sequenced from a single sample in a study of blood T cell repertoires in COVID-19. Clones were sequenced by immunoSEQ multiplex PCR, and TCRdb holds only the in-frame ones, with some missing. Counted here are some 90,000 clones, around 90% occurring once; the ten biggest clones make up around 4.1%. Sequenced: peripheral blood. The receptors derive from a woman older than 75 with active or convalescent COVID-19.

This clone has a single count. This rearrangement joins TRBV30 to TRBJ1-1; D unclear. Germline V CDR1 and CDR2: GTSNPN, SVGIG (reference sequence). V gave up 2 bases and J gave up 7 bases, with 11 bases separating them. The CDR3 sequence is 12 residues long. The CDR3 DNA follows: TGTGCCTGGAGTCTCCTGAGTTTTGAAGCTTTCTTT. Translated: CAWSLLSFEAFF.

The J gene is TRBJ2-7, the V gene TRBV5-4; TRBD2 is a possible D gene (5 bases). The CDR3 runs to 14 residues. Germline V gene data show CDR1 as SGHNT and CDR2 as YYREEE (reference sequence). The ends were cut back, 1 base at V and 3 bases at J, with 11 bases in the middle. CDR3 residues: CASSLTAGSYEQYF. Written as DNA, the CDR3 is TGTGCCAGCAGCTTGACCGCGGGTAGCTACGAGCAGTACTTC.

The CDR3 spells CASSKGHGPHTWEYEQYF. The CDR3 DNA is TGTGCCAGCAGCAAGGGCCACGGACCTCACACGTGGGAGTACGAGCAGTACTTC. The chain uses TRBV21-1 and TRBJ2-7; TRBD2, as called in the table, went unchecked against the DNA. TRBV21-1 is flagged as a pseudogene. The CDR3 has 18 residues.

This clone was recorded only once. This sequence joins TRBV5-4 and TRBJ2-1; 16 bases match TRBD2. In germline, CDR1 is SGHNT, CDR2 YYREEE (reference sequence). This CDR3 spans 15 amino acids. V was pared by 7 bases and J by 9 bases, with 7 bases of the junction left unmatched. The CDR3 region has the DNA TGTGCCAGCCGGGGGACTAGCGGGAGGGACGGTGAGCAGTTCTTC. Translation gives CASRGTSGRDGEQFF.

The chain links TRBV7-6 to TRBJ2-3; 7 bases line up with TRBD2. There are 18 residues in the CDR3. V shed 5 bases and J 5 bases; nucleotides not matched to a gene: 19. Germline V CDR1 and CDR2: SGHVS, FNYEAQ. The CDR3 loop is CASSPSFPGAGLLDTQYF. CDR3 sequence (DNA): TGTGCCAGCAGCCCATCCTTCCCGGGAGCGGGACTCCTAGATACGCAGTATTTT.

This chain connects TRBV5-1 to TRBJ2-4, with 8 bases lining up with TRBD1. Germline V lookup: CDR1 SGHRS, CDR2 YFSETQ. Trimming took 4 bases from V and 8 from J; bases not matched to a gene: 14. The CDR3 is 16 amino acids. This chain's CDR3 is CASSLKGGQGLDIQYF. CDR3 bases: TGCGCCAGCAGCCTTAAGGGCGGACAGGGATTAGACATTCAGTACTTC.

The rearrangement uses TRBV7-9 and TRBJ2-1; the match to TRBD2 covers 9 bases. This CDR3 has 15 amino acids. Germline CDR1 and CDR2: SEHNR and FQNEAQ (reference sequence). V trimming: 2 bases; J trimming: 9 bases; junction bases outside the gene matches: 8. The CDR3 is CASSLLSGRGTEQFF. Written as DNA, the CDR3 is TGTGCCAGCAGCTTACTTAGCGGGAGAGGGACTGAGCAGTTCTTC.

The V call is TRBV10-3, the J call TRBJ2-7, with D hard to call. Trimming shortened V by 8 bases and J by 2 bases, and 10 bases separated the two germline ends. The CDR3 loop spans 12 amino acids. Germline lookup yields CDR1 ENHRY and CDR2 SYGVKD. The CDR3 region has the DNA TGTGCCATCTCTGGCCTAGCCTACGAGCAGTACTTC. Its protein product is CAISGLAYEQYF.

The chain employs TRBV7-9 and TRBJ1-4; TRBD1 matches at 8 bases. The germline V gene has CDR1 SEHNR and CDR2 FQNEAQ (reference sequence). This CDR3 comprises 18 residues. Trimming removed 5 bases from V and 8 bases from J; junction bases left unmatched: 19. The CDR3 region has the DNA TGTGCCAGCAGCCTACTCCCCAGGGGGCTGGGGGTAGGGGAAAAACTGTTTTTT. Residues: CASSLLPRGLGVGEKLFF.

The chain carries TRBV5-4 and TRBJ2-1, with 9 nucleotides matching TRBD2. The V segment lost 4 bases and the J segment 5 bases; nucleotides outside the gene matches: 7. From germline, CDR1 is SGHNT and CDR2 YYREEE (reference sequence). The CDR3 sequence is 15 residues long. CDR3: CASSISGSADNEQFF. The CDR3 nucleotides are TGTGCCAGCAGCATTAGCGGGAGTGCGGACAATGAGCAGTTCTTC. Full variable domain (rest looked up from reference TRBV5-4 and TRBJ2-1): ETGVTQSPTHLIKTRGQQVTLRCSSQSGHNTVSWYQQALGQGPQFIFQYYREEENGRGNFPPRFSGLQFPNYSSELNVNALELDDSALYLCASSISGSADNEQFFGPGTRLTVL.